This T cell receptor (beta chain) was sequenced during a study of shared clonotypes between healthy human individuals. Per germline, CDR1 SGHKS and CDR2 YYEKEE (reference sequence). The CDR3 length is 12 residues. Trimming took 0 bases from V and 9 from J, leaving 9 bases between them. Libraries were prepared by immunoSEQ multiplex PCR; TCRdb keeps only in-frame clonotypes and omits some of them. Of roughly 1,000,000 clones in the sample, 78% were seen once. This chain uses TRBV5-5 with TRBJ1-2; maybe TRBD1 (5 bases). The sequence was obtained from a man aged 18 to 29 in good health. Some clones in this sample may be carry-over from other donors' samples. What was sequenced was memory CD4+ T cells from PBMCs. Regarding subset: CD45RA-negative fraction. CDR3 bases: TGTGCCAGCAGCTTGGACAGGTGGAGCTACACCTTC. Protein sequence: CASSLDRWSYTF.